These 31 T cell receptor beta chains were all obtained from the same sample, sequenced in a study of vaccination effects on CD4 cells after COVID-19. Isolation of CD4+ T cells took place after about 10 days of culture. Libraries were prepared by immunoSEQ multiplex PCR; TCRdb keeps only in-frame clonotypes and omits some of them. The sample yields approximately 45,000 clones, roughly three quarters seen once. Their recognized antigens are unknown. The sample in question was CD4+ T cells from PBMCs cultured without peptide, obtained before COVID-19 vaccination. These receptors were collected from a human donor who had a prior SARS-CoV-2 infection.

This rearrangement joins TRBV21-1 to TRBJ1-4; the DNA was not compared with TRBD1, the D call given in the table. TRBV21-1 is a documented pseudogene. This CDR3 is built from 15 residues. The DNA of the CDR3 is TGTGCCAGCACTCAGGATAATGCAACTAATGAAAAACTGTTTTTT. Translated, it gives CASTQDNATNEKLFF.

The CDR3 DNA sequence: TGCGCCAGCAGCTCCGGGACAGGGGGGCCGCAGTTCTTC. Encoded protein: CASSSGTGGPQFF. This chain joins TRBV5-1 and TRBJ2-1, with 11 bases that match TRBD1. CDR3 size: 13 residues. Trimming removed 3 bases from V and 12 bases from J; junction bases left unmatched: 5. CDR1 and CDR2 from the germline V gene are SGHRS and YFSETQ.

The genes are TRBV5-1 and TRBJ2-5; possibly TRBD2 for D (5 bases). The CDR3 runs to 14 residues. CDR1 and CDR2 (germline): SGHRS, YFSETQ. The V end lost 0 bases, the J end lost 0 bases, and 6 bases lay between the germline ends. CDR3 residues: CASSLVGNQETQYF. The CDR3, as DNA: TGCGCCAGCAGCTTGGTCGGGAACCAAGAGACCCAGTACTTC.

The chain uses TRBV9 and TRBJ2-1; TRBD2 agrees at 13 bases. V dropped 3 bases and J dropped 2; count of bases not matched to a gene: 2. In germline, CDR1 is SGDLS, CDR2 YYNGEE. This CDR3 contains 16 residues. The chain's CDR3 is CASSAGTSGAYNEQFF. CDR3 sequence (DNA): TGTGCCAGCAGCGCGGGGACTAGCGGGGCCTACAATGAGCAGTTCTTC.

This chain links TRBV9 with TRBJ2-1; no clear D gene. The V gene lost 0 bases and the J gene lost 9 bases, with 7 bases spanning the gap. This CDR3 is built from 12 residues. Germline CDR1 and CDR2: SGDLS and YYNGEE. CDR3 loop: CASSVVYGEQFF. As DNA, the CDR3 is TGTGCCAGCAGCGTAGTCTACGGTGAGCAGTTCTTC.

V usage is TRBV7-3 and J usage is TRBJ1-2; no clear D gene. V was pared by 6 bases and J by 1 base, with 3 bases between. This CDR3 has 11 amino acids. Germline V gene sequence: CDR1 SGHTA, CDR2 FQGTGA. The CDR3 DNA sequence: TGTGCCAGCAGGGGTAACTATGGCTACACCTTC. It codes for CASRGNYGYTF.

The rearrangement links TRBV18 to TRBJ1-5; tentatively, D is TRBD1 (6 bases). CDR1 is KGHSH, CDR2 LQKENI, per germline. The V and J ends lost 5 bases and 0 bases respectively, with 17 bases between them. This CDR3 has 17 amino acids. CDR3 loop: CASSSSGQPFSNQPQHF. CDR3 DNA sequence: TGTGCCAGCTCATCCTCCGGACAGCCCTTTAGCAATCAGCCCCAGCATTTT.

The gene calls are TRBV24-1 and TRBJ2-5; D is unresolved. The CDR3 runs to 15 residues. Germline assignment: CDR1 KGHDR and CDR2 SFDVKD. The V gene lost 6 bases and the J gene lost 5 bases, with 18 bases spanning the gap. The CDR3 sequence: CATSLRSRAKETQYF. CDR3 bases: TGTGCCACCAGTTTACGAAGTCGAGCAAAGGAGACCCAGTACTTC.

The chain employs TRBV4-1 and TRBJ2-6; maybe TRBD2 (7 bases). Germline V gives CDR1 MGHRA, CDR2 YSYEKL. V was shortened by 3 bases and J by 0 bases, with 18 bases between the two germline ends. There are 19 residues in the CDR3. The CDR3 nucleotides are TGCGCCAGCAGCCACACGGGGGGCCTCCTCCTCTCTGGGGCCAACGTCCTGACTTTC. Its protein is CASSHTGGLLLSGANVLTF.

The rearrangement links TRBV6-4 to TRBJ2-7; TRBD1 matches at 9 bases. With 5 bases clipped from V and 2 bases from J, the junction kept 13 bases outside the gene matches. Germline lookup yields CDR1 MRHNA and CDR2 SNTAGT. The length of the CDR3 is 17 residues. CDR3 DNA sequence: TGTGCCAGCAGTCGCCGGGACAGGGTGATTAGGGCCTACGAGCAGTACTTC. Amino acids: CASSRRDRVIRAYEQYF.

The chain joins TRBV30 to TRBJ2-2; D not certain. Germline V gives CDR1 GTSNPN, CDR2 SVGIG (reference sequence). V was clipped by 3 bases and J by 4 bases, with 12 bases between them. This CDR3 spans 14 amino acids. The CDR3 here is CAWRSYLITGELFF. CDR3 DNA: TGTGCCTGGAGGTCCTACCTTATCACCGGGGAGCTGTTTTTT.

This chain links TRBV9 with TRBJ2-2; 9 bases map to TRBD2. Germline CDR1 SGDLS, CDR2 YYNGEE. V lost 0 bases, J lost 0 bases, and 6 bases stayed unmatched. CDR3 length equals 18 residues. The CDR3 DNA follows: TGTGCCAGCAGCGTAGCCGGAATAGCGGGAGCGAACACCGGGGAGCTGTTTTTT. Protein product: CASSVAGIAGANTGELFF.

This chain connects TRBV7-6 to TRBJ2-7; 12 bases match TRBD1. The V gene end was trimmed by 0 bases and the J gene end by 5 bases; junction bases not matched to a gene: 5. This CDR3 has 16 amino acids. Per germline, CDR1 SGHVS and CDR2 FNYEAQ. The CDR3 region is CASSLAQGQGANEQYF. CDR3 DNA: TGTGCCAGCAGCTTAGCCCAGGGACAGGGGGCGAACGAGCAGTACTTC.

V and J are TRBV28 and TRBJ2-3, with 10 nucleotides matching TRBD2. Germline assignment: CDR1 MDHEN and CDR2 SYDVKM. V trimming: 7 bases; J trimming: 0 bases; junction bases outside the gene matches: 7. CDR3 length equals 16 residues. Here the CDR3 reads CASKGGLAESTDTQYF. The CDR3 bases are TGTGCCAGCAAAGGTGGACTAGCGGAAAGCACAGATACGCAGTATTTT.

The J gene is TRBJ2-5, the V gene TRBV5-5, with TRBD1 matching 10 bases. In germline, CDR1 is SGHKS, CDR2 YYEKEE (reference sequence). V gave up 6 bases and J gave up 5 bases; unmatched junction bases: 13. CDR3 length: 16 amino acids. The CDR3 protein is CASTFFGTGVGETQYF. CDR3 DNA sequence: TGTGCCAGCACCTTTTTCGGGACAGGGGTTGGGGAGACCCAGTACTTC.

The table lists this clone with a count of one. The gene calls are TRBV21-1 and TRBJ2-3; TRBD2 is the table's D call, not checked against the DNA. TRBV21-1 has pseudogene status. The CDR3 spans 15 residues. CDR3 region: CASSARAGGVDTQYF. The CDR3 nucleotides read TGTGCCAGCAGCGCTAGAGCGGGAGGGGTAGATACGCAGTATTTT.

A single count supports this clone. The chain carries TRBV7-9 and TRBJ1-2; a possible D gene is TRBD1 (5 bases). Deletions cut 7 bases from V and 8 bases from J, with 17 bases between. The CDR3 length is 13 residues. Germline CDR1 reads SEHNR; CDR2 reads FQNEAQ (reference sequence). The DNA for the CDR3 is TGTGCCAGCAACAAAAGCGGAGGGGACGGCTACACCTTC. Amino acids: CASNKSGGDGYTF.

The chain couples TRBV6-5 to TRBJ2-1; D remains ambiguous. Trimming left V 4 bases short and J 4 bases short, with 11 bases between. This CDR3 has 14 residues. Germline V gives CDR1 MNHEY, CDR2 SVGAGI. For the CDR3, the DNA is TGTGCCAGCAGTTCCCCCACAGTATACAATGAGCAGTTCTTC. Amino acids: CASSSPTVYNEQFF.

The CDR3 region has the DNA TGTGCCAGCAGTAGGGTTAACAATCAGCCCCAGCATTTT. Residues: CASSRVNNQPQHF. V usage is TRBV21-1 and J usage is TRBJ1-5. TRBV21-1 is listed as a pseudogene. This CDR3 is 13 amino acids long.

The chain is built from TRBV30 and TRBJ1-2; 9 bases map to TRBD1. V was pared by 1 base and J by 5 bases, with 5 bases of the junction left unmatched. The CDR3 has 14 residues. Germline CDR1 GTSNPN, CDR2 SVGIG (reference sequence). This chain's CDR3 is CAWSGGQGRYGYTF. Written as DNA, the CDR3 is TGTGCCTGGAGTGGGGGACAGGGTCGTTATGGCTACACCTTC. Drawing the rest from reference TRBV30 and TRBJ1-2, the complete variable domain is SQTIHQWPATLVQPVGSPLSLECTVEGTSNPNLYWYRQAAGRGLQLLFYSVGIGQISSEVPQNLSASRPQDRQFILSSKKLLLSDSGFYLCAWSGGQGRYGYTFGSGTRLTVV.

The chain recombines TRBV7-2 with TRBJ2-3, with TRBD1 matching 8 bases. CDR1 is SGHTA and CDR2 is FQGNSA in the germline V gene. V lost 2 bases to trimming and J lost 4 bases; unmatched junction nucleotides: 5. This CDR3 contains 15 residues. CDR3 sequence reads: CASSLNRGLADTQYF. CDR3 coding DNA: TGTGCCAGCAGCTTAAACAGGGGGTTGGCAGATACGCAGTATTTT.

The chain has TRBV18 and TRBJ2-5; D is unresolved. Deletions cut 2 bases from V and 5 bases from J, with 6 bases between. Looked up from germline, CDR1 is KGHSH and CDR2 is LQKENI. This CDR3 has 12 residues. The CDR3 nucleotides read TGTGCCAGCTCACCAGAGGCGGAGACCCAGTACTTC. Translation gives CASSPEAETQYF.

The chain's CDR3 is CASSQVGEKLFF. Written as DNA, the CDR3 is TGTGCCAGCAGCCAAGTAGGAGAAAAACTGTTTTTT. This chain connects TRBV3-1 (or the pseudogene TRBV3-2) to TRBJ1-4; D gene uncertain. This CDR3 contains 12 residues. Germline V CDR1 and CDR2: LGHDT, YNNKEL (reference sequence). The V and J ends lost 1 base and 8 bases respectively, with 5 bases between them.

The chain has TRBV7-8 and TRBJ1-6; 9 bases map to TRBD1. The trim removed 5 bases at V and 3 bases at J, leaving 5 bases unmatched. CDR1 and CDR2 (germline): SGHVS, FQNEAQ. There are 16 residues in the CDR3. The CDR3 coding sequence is TGTGCCAGCAGCATGGGACAGGGTGTCTATAATTCACCCCTCCACTTT. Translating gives CASSMGQGVYNSPLHF.

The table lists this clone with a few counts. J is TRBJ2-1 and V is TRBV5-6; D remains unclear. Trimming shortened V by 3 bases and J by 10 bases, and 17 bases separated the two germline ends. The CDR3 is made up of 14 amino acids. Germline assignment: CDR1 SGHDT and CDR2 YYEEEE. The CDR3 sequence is CASSYGPGRREQFF. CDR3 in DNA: TGTGCCAGCAGCTATGGACCCGGAAGGCGGGAGCAGTTCTTC.

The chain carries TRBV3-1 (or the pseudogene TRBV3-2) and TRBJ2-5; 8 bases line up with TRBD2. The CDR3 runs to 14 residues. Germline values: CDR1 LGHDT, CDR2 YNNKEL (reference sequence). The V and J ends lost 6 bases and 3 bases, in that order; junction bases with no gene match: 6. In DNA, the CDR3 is TGTGCCAGCAGAAGGGCACTAGCGGAAGAGACCCAGTACTTC. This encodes CASRRALAEETQYF.

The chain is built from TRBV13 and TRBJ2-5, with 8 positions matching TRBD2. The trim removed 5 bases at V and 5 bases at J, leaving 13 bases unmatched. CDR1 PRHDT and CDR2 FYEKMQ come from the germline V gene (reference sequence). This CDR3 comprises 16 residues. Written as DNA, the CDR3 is TGTGCCAGCAGCCGCCCCGGGAGGGGCGGGATGGAGACCCAGTACTTC. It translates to CASSRPGRGGMETQYF.

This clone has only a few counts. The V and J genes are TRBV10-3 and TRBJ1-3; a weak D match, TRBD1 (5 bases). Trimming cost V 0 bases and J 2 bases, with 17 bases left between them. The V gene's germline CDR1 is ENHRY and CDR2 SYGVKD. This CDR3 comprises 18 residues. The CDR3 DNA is TGTGCCATCAGTGAGTCGAATTTCATTCGGGGGACTGGAAACACCATATATTTT. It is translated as CAISESNFIRGTGNTIYF.

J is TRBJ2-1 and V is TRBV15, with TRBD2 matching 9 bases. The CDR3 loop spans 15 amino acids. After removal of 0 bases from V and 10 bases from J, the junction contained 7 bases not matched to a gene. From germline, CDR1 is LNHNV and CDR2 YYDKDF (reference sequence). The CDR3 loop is CATSRDTAGGREQFF. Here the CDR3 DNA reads TGTGCCACCAGCAGAGATACCGCGGGGGGGCGCGAGCAGTTCTTC.

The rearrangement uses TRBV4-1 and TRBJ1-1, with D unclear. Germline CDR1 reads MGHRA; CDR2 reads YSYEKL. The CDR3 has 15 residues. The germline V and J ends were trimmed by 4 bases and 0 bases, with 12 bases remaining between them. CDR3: CASSRPGRLNTEAFF. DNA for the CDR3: TGCGCCAGCAGCCGACCCGGGAGATTGAACACTGAAGCTTTCTTT.

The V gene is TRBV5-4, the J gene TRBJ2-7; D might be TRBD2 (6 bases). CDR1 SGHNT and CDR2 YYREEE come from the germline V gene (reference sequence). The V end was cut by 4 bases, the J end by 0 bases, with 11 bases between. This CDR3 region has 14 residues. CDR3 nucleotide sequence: TGTGCCAGCAGCCCGAGCGGGCGCTCCTACGAGCAGTACTTC. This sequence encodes CASSPSGRSYEQYF.